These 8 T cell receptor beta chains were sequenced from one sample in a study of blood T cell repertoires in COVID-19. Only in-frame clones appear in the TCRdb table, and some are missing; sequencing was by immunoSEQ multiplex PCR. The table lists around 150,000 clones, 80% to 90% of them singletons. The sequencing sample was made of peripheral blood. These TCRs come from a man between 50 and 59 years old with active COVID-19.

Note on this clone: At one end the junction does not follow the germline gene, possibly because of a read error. The CDR3 loop is CASSYSGGSGF. In DNA, the CDR3 is TGTGCCAGCAGTTACTCGGGGGGGAGTGGTTTC. This rearrangement joins TRBV6-2 or TRBV6-3 to TRBJ1-2; TRBD1 is a possible D gene (5 bases). The CDR3 loop spans 11 amino acids. Germline V gene lookup returns CDR1 MNHEY and CDR2 SVGEGT.

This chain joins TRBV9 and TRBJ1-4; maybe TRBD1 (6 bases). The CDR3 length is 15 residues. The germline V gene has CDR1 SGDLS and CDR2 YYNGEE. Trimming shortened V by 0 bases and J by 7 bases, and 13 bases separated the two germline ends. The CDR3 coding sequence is TGTGCCAGCAGCGTAGGGGGCGGGGGCACTGAAAAACTGTTTTTT. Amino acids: CASSVGGGGTEKLFF.

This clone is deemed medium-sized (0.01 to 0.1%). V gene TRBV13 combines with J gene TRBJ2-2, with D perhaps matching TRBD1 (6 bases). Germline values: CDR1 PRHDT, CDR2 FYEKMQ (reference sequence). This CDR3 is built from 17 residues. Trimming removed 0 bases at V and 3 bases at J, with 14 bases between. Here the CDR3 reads CASSLGQGVEDTGELFF. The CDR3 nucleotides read TGTGCCAGCAGCTTAGGACAGGGTGTGGAAGACACCGGGGAGCTGTTTTTT.

The CDR3 DNA sequence: TGTGCCAGCGGTTTCCGTCCGGGACAGGGGACGGGGACCAAAAACATTCAGTACTTC. Its translation is CASGFRPGQGTGTKNIQYF. The chain joins TRBV2 to TRBJ2-4; the match to TRBD1 covers 10 bases. Per germline, CDR1 SNHLY and CDR2 FYNNEI. With V trimmed by 8 bases and J by 2 bases, 18 bases remained unmatched. The CDR3 extends over 19 amino acids.

The CDR3 DNA reads TGTGCCACCAGCAGCGGACAGGGCAAGAGCGAAAAACTGTTTTTT. It translates to CATSSGQGKSEKLFF. The rearrangement links TRBV15 to TRBJ1-4; 8 bases line up with TRBD1. Germline assignment: CDR1 LNHNV and CDR2 YYDKDF (reference sequence). The J segment lost 8 bases and the V segment lost 3 bases, leaving 8 bases of the junction unmatched. The CDR3 totals 15 residues.

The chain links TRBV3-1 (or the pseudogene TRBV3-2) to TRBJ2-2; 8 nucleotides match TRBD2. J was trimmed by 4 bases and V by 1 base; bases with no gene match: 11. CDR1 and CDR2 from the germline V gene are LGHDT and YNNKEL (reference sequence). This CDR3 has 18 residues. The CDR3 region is CASSQVLPGLVPTGELFF. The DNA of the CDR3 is TGTGCCAGCAGCCAAGTACTCCCGGGACTAGTACCCACCGGGGAGCTGTTTTTT.

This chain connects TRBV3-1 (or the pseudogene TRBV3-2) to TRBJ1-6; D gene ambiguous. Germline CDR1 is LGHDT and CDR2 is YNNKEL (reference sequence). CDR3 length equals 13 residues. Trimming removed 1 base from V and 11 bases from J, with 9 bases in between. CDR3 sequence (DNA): TGTGCCAGCAGCCAAGTTAACGGGGCACCCCTCCACTTT. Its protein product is CASSQVNGAPLHF.

The CDR3 is CASGSGLWGYTF. The CDR3 nucleotides read TGTGCCAGCGGTTCGGGTCTATGGGGCTACACCTTC. V usage is TRBV2 and J usage is TRBJ1-2, with D uncertain. V was trimmed by 8 bases and J by 8 bases, leaving 15 bases between them. Per germline, CDR1 SNHLY and CDR2 FYNNEI. This CDR3 has 12 residues.